These T cell receptor beta chains were read from a single sample in a study of beta chain features in type 1 diabetes. Measured with immunoSEQ multiplex PCR; TCRdb has only the in-frame clones, and not every one. The sample shows about 620,000 clones, around 15% of them seen only once. The sequencing sample was made of naive CD4+ T cells from blood. These receptors all stem from a man aged 18 to 30 in good health. The CDR3 runs from the conserved cysteine through the conserved F or W. The order of the fields is J gene, D gene, CDR3 length, V gene, clone size, CDR3 protein, CDR3 DNA. The D gene is left open where the match is weak. Some rows mark clone size as missing; the rest say once, few, many or name a class of expanded clone.

>TRBJ2-7|TRBD1|14|TRBV6-5|few
CASRATGVNYEQYF
TGTGCCAGCAGAGCGACAGGGGTAAACTACGAGCAGTACTTC
>TRBJ2-1|.|15|TRBV9|.
CASSERGVGDNEQFF
TGTGCCAGCAGCGAGAGAGGTGTTGGAGATAATGAGCAGTTCTTC
>TRBJ1-1|.|16|TRBV6-6|few
CASRKNREWRNTEAFF
TGTGCCAGCAGGAAAAACAGGGAATGGAGGAACACTGAAGCTTTCTTT
>TRBJ1-2|.|14|TRBV12-5|.
CASGLGTANYGYTF
TGTGCTAGTGGTTTGGGGACAGCTAACTATGGCTACACCTTC
>TRBJ2-5|TRBD2|15|TRBV28|few
CASTLPRAGVETQYF
TGTGCCAGCACCCTACCCCGAGCGGGGGTGGAGACCCAGTACTTC
>TRBJ1-1|.|15|TRBV9|few
CASSLRGRVDTEAFF
TGTGCCAGCAGCCTGCGTGGCCGGGTCGATACTGAAGCTTTCTTT
>TRBJ1-1|.|14|TRBV19|.
CASSSGQQNTEAFF
TGTGCCAGTAGTAGTGGGCAGCAGAACACTGAAGCTTTCTTT
>TRBJ2-5|.|14|TRBV15|.
CATSRAMTHPVQYF
TGTGCCACCAGCAGAGCGATGACCCACCCCGTCCAGTACTTC
>TRBJ2-7|.|14|TRBV28|.
CASSPPGLSYEQYF
TGTGCCAGCAGTCCACCGGGACTGTCCTACGAGCAGTACTTC
>TRBJ1-2|.|13|TRBV9|.
CASSVMLNYGYTF
TGTGCCAGCAGCGTCATGCTAAACTATGGCTACACCTTC
>TRBJ2-3|.|14|TRBV9|few
CASSVVPLTDTQYF
TGTGCCAGCAGCGTAGTACCTCTCACAGATACGCAGTATTTT
>TRBJ1-1|.|14|TRBV6-5|.
CASSYWQGSTEAFF
TGTGCCAGCAGTTACTGGCAGGGGAGCACTGAAGCTTTCTTT
>TRBJ1-2|TRBD1|16|TRBV4-3|.
CASSQDGGQVFYGYTF
TGCGCCAGCAGCCAAGATGGGGGACAGGTCTTCTATGGCTACACCTTC
>TRBJ2-2|.|16|TRBV2|.
CASSGSGKINTGELFF
TGTGCCAGCAGCGGTAGCGGAAAAATAAACACCGGGGAGCTGTTTTTT
>TRBJ1-5|.|14|TRBV9|.
CASSNSYSNQPQHF
TGTGCCAGCAGCAACAGCTATAGCAATCAGCCCCAGCATTTT
>TRBJ2-7|TRBD2|15|TRBV28|.
CATSSGGLSGDEQYF
TGTGCCACCTCTAGCGGGGGGTTGAGTGGGGACGAGCAGTACTTC
>TRBJ2-7|TRBD2|15|TRBV2|.
CASRGLAVITYEQYF
TGTGCCAGCAGGGGGCTAGCGGTGATTACCTACGAGCAGTACTTC
>TRBJ2-7|.|15|TRBV2|.
CASRVDRGQLGEQYF
TGTGCCAGCAGGGTGGACCGCGGGCAGTTGGGCGAGCAGTACTTC
>TRBJ1-2|.|12|TRBV30|.
CAWLGEDYGYTF
TGTGCCTGGCTAGGGGAAGACTATGGCTACACCTTC
>TRBJ2-2|.|12|TRBV7-3|.
CASSRITGELFF
TGTGCCAGCAGCCGGATCACCGGGGAGCTGTTTTTT
>TRBJ2-6|.|14|TRBV15|many
CATSSRSGANVLTF
TGTGCCACCAGCAGCCGCTCTGGGGCCAACGTCCTGACTTTC
>TRBJ1-5|TRBD1|16|TRBV2|few
CASRAGTGFGNQPQHF
TGTGCCAGCAGGGCAGGGACAGGATTTGGTAATCAGCCCCAGCATTTT
>TRBJ2-2|TRBD2|16|TRBV30|few
CAWSFSSGGGVGELFF
TGTGCCTGGAGTTTTTCCAGCGGGGGAGGGGTCGGGGAGCTGTTTTTT
>TRBJ2-1|.|14|TRBV5-1|few
CASSSGGSYNEQFF
TGCGCCAGCAGCTCCGGTGGCTCCTACAATGAGCAGTTCTTC
>TRBJ1-1|.|13|TRBV7-3|few
CASSPAGNTEAFF
TGTGCCAGCAGCCCCGCAGGGAACACTGAAGCTTTCTTT
>TRBJ2-1|TRBD1|15|TRBV7-9|.
CASSKGQVLYNEQFF
TGTGCCAGCAGCAAGGGACAGGTTCTCTACAATGAGCAGTTCTTC
>TRBJ2-2|.|13|TRBV10-3|few
CAITPQNTGELFF
TGTGCCATCACCCCACAGAACACCGGGGAGCTGTTTTTT
>TRBJ2-5|TRBD2|16|TRBV18|few
CASSSYPPSGQETQYF
TGTGCCAGCTCATCCTACCCTCCTAGCGGACAAGAGACCCAGTACTTC
>TRBJ2-7|TRBD2|17|TRBV27|.
CASSLLYPREDSYEQYF
TGTGCCAGCAGTTTACTCTACCCCCGGGAGGACTCCTACGAGCAGTACTTC
>TRBJ2-2|TRBD2|19|TRBV7-3|.
CASSLLGGTSGRGTGELFF
TGTGCCAGCAGCCTATTAGGTGGGACTAGCGGGAGAGGTACCGGGGAGCTGTTTTTT
>TRBJ1-5|TRBD1|13|TRBV2|few
CASRTGGGQPQHF
TGTGCCAGCAGGACAGGGGGCGGTCAGCCCCAGCATTTT
>TRBJ1-1|TRBD1|14|TRBV10-3|few
CAIKRTGWNTEAFF
TGTGCCATCAAAAGGACAGGGTGGAACACTGAAGCTTTCTTT
>TRBJ2-3|.|13|TRBV28|once
CAGSGSPTDTQYF
TGTGCCGGCAGTGGGAGCCCTACAGATACGCAGTATTTT
>TRBJ2-2|.|14|TRBV9|.
CASSPTVNTGELFF
TGTGCCAGCAGCCCGACGGTGAACACCGGGGAGCTGTTTTTT
>TRBJ2-1|TRBD2|15|TRBV27|.
CASSTPGLANNEQFF
TGTGCCAGCAGTACCCCGGGACTAGCGAACAATGAGCAGTTCTTC
>TRBJ2-6|.|14|TRBV27|few
CASSLDGGANVLTF
TGTGCCAGCAGTCTTGATGGTGGGGCCAACGTCCTGACTTTC
>TRBJ2-5|.|15|TRBV10-3|few
CAISASRQAQETQYF
TGTGCCATCAGTGCTTCCCGACAGGCCCAAGAGACCCAGTACTTC
>TRBJ2-3|.|16|TRBV25-1|few
CASSEIRGGSNNAQYF
TGTGCCAGCAGTGAAATACGGGGTGGGTCAAATAACGCGCAGTATTTT
>TRBJ1-4|.|15|TRBV9|.
CASSVGGRGNEKLFF
TGTGCCAGCAGCGTAGGAGGCAGGGGTAATGAAAAACTGTTTTTT
>TRBJ2-5|TRBD2|14|TRBV9|.
CASSPRTRQETQYF
TGTGCCAGCAGCCCCCGGACTAGACAAGAGACCCAGTACTTC
>TRBJ2-1|TRBD2|17|TRBV5-1|.
CASSLHLLAGVANEQFF
TGCGCCAGCAGCCTCCACCTCCTAGCGGGAGTCGCAAATGAGCAGTTCTTC
>TRBJ1-2|.|13|TRBV10-3|.
CAISGTSSYGYTF
TGTGCCATCAGCGGGACGTCCAGCTATGGCTACACCTTC
>TRBJ1-2|.|14|TRBV10-3|.
CAIRGTIPNYGYTF
TGTGCCATCAGGGGGACAATACCTAACTATGGCTACACCTTC
>TRBJ2-3|.|16|TRBV4-3|.
CASSQDSWGSTDTQYF
TGCGCCAGCAGCCAAGATTCGTGGGGGAGCACAGATACGCAGTATTTT
>TRBJ1-1|.|15|TRBV4-3|few
CASSHDMTANTEAFF
TGCGCCAGCAGCCACGACATGACCGCGAACACTGAAGCTTTCTTT
>TRBJ1-6|.|14|TRBV7-9|.
CASSLAGSLSPLHF
TGTGCCAGCAGCTTAGCAGGGTCCCTTTCACCCCTCCACTTT
>TRBJ2-1|TRBD2|20|TRBV10-3|.
CAISENSGRAAHSGSVEQFF
TGTGCCATCAGTGAGAACAGCGGGAGGGCCGCGCATAGTGGTAGTGTTGAGCAGTTCTTC
>TRBJ2-2|.|14|TRBV7-2|.
CAPQETHNTGELFF
TGTGCCCCCCAAGAGACTCACAACACCGGGGAGCTGTTTTTT
>TRBJ2-5|TRBD1|14|TRBV13|.
CASSFPGQQETQYF
TGTGCCAGCAGCTTCCCGGGACAGCAAGAGACCCAGTACTTC
>TRBJ1-4|TRBD1|12|TRBV29-1|.
CSVAQGGEKLFF
TGCAGCGTTGCACAGGGGGGTGAAAAACTGTTTTTT
>TRBJ1-2|.|12|TRBV28|few
CASRSALYGYTF
TGTGCCAGCAGATCAGCGCTCTATGGCTACACCTTC
>TRBJ2-7|.|11|TRBV28|few
CASSSEYEQYF
TGTGCCAGCAGTTCTGAGTACGAGCAGTACTTC
>TRBJ2-1|TRBD2|16|TRBV7-2|.
CASSLIAGGIYNEQFF
TGTGCCAGCAGCTTAATAGCGGGGGGGATTTACAATGAGCAGTTCTTC
>TRBJ1-1|.|16|TRBV30|few
CAWSVRGRGVFTEAFF
TGTGCCTGGAGTGTACGAGGCAGGGGAGTGTTTACTGAAGCTTTCTTT
>TRBJ2-7|TRBD1|14|TRBV14|few
CASSHHRGTYEQYF
TGTGCCAGCAGCCATCACAGGGGAACCTACGAGCAGTACTTC
>TRBJ2-2|.|16|TRBV28|.
CASSFKRMGVFGELFF
TGTGCCAGCAGTTTTAAGCGCATGGGGGTCTTCGGGGAGCTGTTTTTT
>TRBJ1-2|TRBD1|14|TRBV18|.
CASSPGQPFYGYTF
TGTGCCAGCTCACCGGGACAGCCCTTCTATGGCTACACCTTC
>TRBJ1-2|TRBD1|15|TRBV7-2|.
CASSLGQGLGYGYTF
TGTGCCAGCAGCTTAGGACAGGGGTTAGGTTATGGCTACACCTTC
>TRBJ1-2|.|15|TRBV5-1|.
CASSLVGRQNYGYTF
TGCGCCAGCAGCTTGGTTGGTCGGCAGAACTATGGCTACACCTTC
>TRBJ1-2|.|16|TRBV10-3|.
CAISESVVKMGNGYTF
TGTGCCATCAGTGAGTCGGTGGTAAAGATGGGGAATGGCTACACCTTC